The clone carrying this T cell receptor beta chain was seen ten or more times. These data come from a study of human T cells and chemical hapten exposure. Study information: Minor pooled library volume differences mainly drove per-sample TCR yield variation.

Source study methods: Sampled TCR counts reached a median of 95,638 per sample, with values ranging from about 23,224 to 690,600. One entry per CDR3 protein, called by TCRdb with MiXCR from the RACE reads. Here the V and J calls rest on TCRdb's processing, not on the authors' analysis. The sample shows tens of thousands of distinct CDR3 sequences, over 3% of them seen only once. Sample time point: patch test 2, 6 weeks after DPC sensitization. This sample's treatment: therapeutic diphenylcyclopropenone sensitization with weekly scalp DPC. This specimen was whole blood, taken in connection with sensitization to the hapten diphenylcyclopropenone (DPC). This sequence originates from a man aged 35 to 55 with alopecia areata. Some clones in this sample may be carry-over from other donors' samples.

CDR3 residues: CASSSHDPSKSNSNQPQHF. The CDR3 DNA sequence: TGTGCCAGCAGTTCCCATGACCCCAGTAAATCAAATAGCAATCAGCCCCAGCATTTT. This chain joins TRBV28 and TRBJ1-5; D not resolved. This CDR3 comprises 19 residues. The germline V gene has CDR1 MDHEN and CDR2 SYDVKM. V was shortened by 4 bases and J by 0 bases, with 22 bases between the two germline ends.